This T cell receptor (beta chain) originates from a study of blood T cell repertoires in COVID-19. As for the study in general: Sources were T cells, B-cell-depleted T cells, or PBMCs; the material itself was cDNA or gDNA.

This clone came up a few times. Participants' own reports of clinical history determined their cohort assignment. In the authors' methods: Amplification of reference gene primers provided the estimated nucleated cell counts. TCRdb's table, derived via immunoSEQ multiplex PCR, lists solely in-frame clones and lacks some. The DNA gave D and trimming, while V, J and clone size come from that table. Found here are 270,000 or so clones, 80% to 90% of them singletons; the top ten hold more than 6.5%. V was clipped by 2 bases and J by 7 bases; unmatched bases: 10. CDR1 MNHNS and CDR2 SASEGT come from the germline V gene. The CDR3 has 15 amino acids.

Sequenced material: PBMCs or T cells enriched from blood (not recorded which). This rearrangement joins TRBV6-1 to TRBJ2-7; 8 bases agree with TRBD2. The sequence derives from a woman aged 45-59 years who had been exposed to COVID-19. CDR3 sequence: CASSEIERGLREQYF. The CDR3 DNA reads TGTGCCAGCAGTGAAATTGAGCGGGGGCTACGGGAGCAGTACTTC.